Presented here are 27 T cell receptor beta chains from one specimen sequenced in a study of cytomegalovirus exposure and HLA in healthy donors. The repertoire was sequenced with immunoSEQ multiplex PCR; TCRdb's copy has only in-frame clones and lacks some. In the table there are 80,000 or so clones, around 95% of which are singletons. Material: PBMCs. The receptors derive from a woman in her late teens or twenties in good health and CMV-seronegative.

The chain combines TRBV4-3 with TRBJ2-2; 7 nucleotides agree with TRBD2. The length of the CDR3 is 18 residues. The junction had 14 bases not matched to a gene; V was cut back by 1 base and J by 6 bases. Germline values: CDR1 LGHNA, CDR2 YSLEER. CDR3 amino acids: CASSQAWAPREGPGELFF. The CDR3 DNA reads TGCGCCAGCAGCCAAGCTTGGGCCCCGAGGGAGGGCCCCGGGGAGCTGTTTTTT.

The V call is TRBV5-1, the J call TRBJ1-1; D might be TRBD1 (5 bases). The CDR3 runs 13 residues. Germline V CDR1 and CDR2: SGHRS, YFSETQ. The V end was cut by 4 bases, the J end by 8 bases, with 15 bases between. CDR3 coding DNA: TGCGCCAGCAGCCGAACGGGGGATCAGGAAGCTTTCTTT. Protein: CASSRTGDQEAFF.

The chain links TRBV4-3 to TRBJ1-1; no firm D call. Germline V gene sequence: CDR1 LGHNA, CDR2 YSLEER. V was clipped by 1 base and J by 0 bases, with 12 bases between them. The CDR3 is 16 residues long. This CDR3 is CASSQVRGFMNTEAFF. The CDR3 nucleotides read TGCGCCAGCAGCCAAGTTCGAGGGTTCATGAACACTGAAGCTTTCTTT.

This clone was recorded only once. The chain carries TRBV27 and TRBJ1-1; no firm D call. This CDR3 contains 14 residues. From germline, CDR1 is MNHEY and CDR2 SMNVEV (reference sequence). V gave up 6 bases and J gave up 8 bases, with 19 bases separating them. CDR3 sequence (DNA): TGTGCCAGCAGCCTACGTTTTGGGAGCCCCGAAGCTTTCTTT. Translation gives CASSLRFGSPEAFF.

The chain employs TRBV19 and TRBJ2-7, with D hard to call. In germline, CDR1 is LNHDA, CDR2 SQIVND (reference sequence). The CDR3 is 15 amino acids. The ends were cut back, 2 bases at V and 2 bases at J, with 13 bases in the middle. CDR3 in DNA: TGTGCCAGTAGTATATCAGCGAGCCGCCCCTACGAGCAGTACTTC. It is translated as CASSISASRPYEQYF.

The V and J genes are TRBV11-3 and TRBJ2-2, with 11 bases matching TRBD2. This CDR3 has 18 amino acids. Germline V gene data show CDR1 as SGHNT and CDR2 as YENEEA. J lost 0 bases, V lost 8 bases, and 11 bases had no gene match. The CDR3 protein is CASSSWASGGSNTGELFF. CDR3 nucleotide sequence: TGTGCCAGCTCCTCCTGGGCTAGCGGGGGGTCGAACACCGGGGAGCTGTTTTTT.

This clone was seen a single time. The chain joins TRBV19 to TRBJ2-1; D gene unclear. The CDR3 is 13 residues long. The germline gives CDR1 LNHDA, CDR2 SQIVND (reference sequence). V shed 0 bases and J shed 9 bases, with 9 bases lying between them. CDR3 nucleotides: TGTGCCAGTAGTATAGAAGTCGGTGGTGAGCAGTTCTTC. It yields the protein CASSIEVGGEQFF.

The J gene is TRBJ2-5, the V gene TRBV19; 8 bases line up with TRBD1. The CDR3 is made up of 16 amino acids. Unmatched junction bases numbered 14, after V lost 4 bases and J lost 7 bases. CDR1 is LNHDA, CDR2 SQIVND, per germline (reference sequence). The CDR3 spells CASSNAGGARLATQYF. CDR3 DNA sequence: TGTGCCAGTAGTAACGCAGGGGGCGCAAGGTTGGCGACCCAGTACTTC.

The CDR3 coding sequence is TGTGCCAGCAGCCCGGGACACAACACCGGGGAGCTGTTTTTT. It yields the protein CASSPGHNTGELFF. The V call is TRBV27, the J call TRBJ2-2; D is perhaps TRBD1 (6 bases). There are 14 residues in the CDR3. V was shortened by 6 bases and J by 2 bases, with 10 bases between the two germline ends. The germline V gene encodes CDR1 MNHEY and CDR2 SMNVEV (reference sequence).

The gene calls are TRBV4-3 and TRBJ2-1; 11 nucleotides match TRBD1. The V gene's germline CDR1 is LGHNA and CDR2 YSLEER. J lost 5 bases, V lost 0 bases, and 12 bases had no gene match. This CDR3 spans 19 amino acids. The CDR3 region is CASSQDHLWGQGGNNEQFF. The CDR3 nucleotides read TGCGCCAGCAGCCAAGATCACCTCTGGGGACAGGGGGGAAACAATGAGCAGTTCTTC.

The J gene is TRBJ2-5, the V gene TRBV29-1, with D tentatively TRBD1 (6 bases). Looked up from germline, CDR1 is SQVTM and CDR2 is ANQGSEA. This CDR3 has 13 residues. The germline V and J ends were trimmed by 1 base and 3 bases, with 9 bases remaining between them. Written as DNA, the CDR3 is TGCAGCGTTGAAGGGACAGCCAAAGAGACCCAGTACTTC. This codes for CSVEGTAKETQYF.

CDR3 residues: CASSYRTGGYEKLFF. The CDR3 DNA follows: TGTGCCAGCAGCTACCGGACAGGGGGATATGAAAAACTGTTTTTT. The V call is TRBV7-2, the J call TRBJ1-4, with 10 positions matching TRBD1. The V segment lost 4 bases and the J segment 6 bases; nucleotides outside the gene matches: 5. This CDR3 has 15 residues. Germline CDR1 reads SGHTA; CDR2 reads FQGNSA.

The J gene is TRBJ1-5, the V gene TRBV10-2; TRBD1 matches at 10 bases. Germline V gene data show CDR1 as WSHSY and CDR2 as SAAADI. V dropped 6 bases and J dropped 4; count of bases not matched to a gene: 6. The CDR3 sequence is 15 residues long. CDR3 sequence: CASSDRDRGNQPQHF. The CDR3 DNA reads as TGCGCCAGCAGCGACCGGGACAGGGGAAATCAGCCCCAGCATTTT.

This clone showed up just once. The rearrangement links TRBV27 to TRBJ1-5; the D gene is possibly TRBD1 (5 bases). Trimming removed 2 bases from V and 4 bases from J, with 9 bases in between. Germline V CDR1 and CDR2: MNHEY, SMNVEV (reference sequence). The CDR3 runs to 14 residues. In DNA form, the CDR3 reads TGTGCCAGCAGTTTAAGAAGACAGAATCAGCCCCAGCATTTT. Translating it yields CASSLRRQNQPQHF.

The gene calls are TRBV28 and TRBJ2-7; weak D call: TRBD2 (6 bases). Germline CDR1 is MDHEN and CDR2 is SYDVKM. Trimming pared 10 bases from V and 2 bases from J, leaving 12 bases between. The CDR3 spans 12 residues. CDR3 sequence: CATRRAAYEQYF. CDR3 DNA sequence: TGTGCCACTAGGAGGGCTGCCTACGAGCAGTACTTC.

The chain links TRBV7-8 to TRBJ1-1, with TRBD1 matching 8 bases. Germline V gives CDR1 SGHVS, CDR2 FQNEAQ. The junction had 11 bases not matched to a gene; V was cut back by 5 bases and J by 12 bases. This CDR3 has 13 residues. The CDR3 here is CASSLGGDRLSFF. Written as DNA, the CDR3 is TGTGCCAGCAGCCTAGGTGGGGACAGGTTGTCTTTCTTT. The whole variable domain, filled in from reference TRBV7-8 and TRBJ1-1, reads GAGVSQSPRYKVAKRGQDVALRCDPISGHVSLFWYQQALGQGPEFLTYFQNEAQLDKSGLPSDRFFAERPEGSVSTLKIQRTQQEDSAVYLCASSLGGDRLSFFGQGTRLTVV.

The chain recombines TRBV4-3 with TRBJ2-1, with 15 bases fitting TRBD2. Germline lookup yields CDR1 LGHNA and CDR2 YSLEER. After removal of 1 base from V and 2 bases from J, the junction contained 12 bases not matched to a gene. CDR3 size: 21 residues. The CDR3 reads CASSQVRGLAGGGHTYNEQFF. Here the CDR3 DNA reads TGCGCCAGCAGCCAAGTAAGAGGACTAGCGGGAGGGGGACATACCTACAATGAGCAGTTCTTC.

V is TRBV13 and J is TRBJ2-7; 8 positions match TRBD1. This CDR3 has 18 residues. The V gene's germline CDR1 is PRHDT and CDR2 FYEKMQ (reference sequence). The J segment lost 6 bases and the V segment lost 5 bases, leaving 21 bases of the junction unmatched. As DNA, the CDR3 is TGTGCCAGCAGCCGCGGTACGAAAACGACAGGGGTCGCGGGCGAGCAGTACTTC. Amino acids: CASSRGTKTTGVAGEQYF.

This rearrangement joins TRBV5-8 to TRBJ1-1; D perhaps matches TRBD1 (5 bases). The ends were cut back, 4 bases at V and 5 bases at J, with 9 bases in the middle. Germline lookup yields CDR1 SGHTS and CDR2 YDEGEE. The CDR3 extends over 12 amino acids. CDR3 bases: TGTGCCAGCAGCCCAGGGTTAACTGAAGCTTTCTTT. It yields the protein CASSPGLTEAFF.

The genes are TRBV12-5 and TRBJ2-7; 7 bases align to TRBD2. CDR3 length: 11 amino acids. Germline values: CDR1 LGHNT, CDR2 FRNRAP. With 7 bases clipped from V and 3 bases from J, the junction kept 0 bases outside the gene matches. The CDR3 sequence is CASERGYEQYF. DNA for the CDR3: TGTGCTAGTGAGCGGGGCTACGAGCAGTACTTC.

J is TRBJ2-7 and V is TRBV4-1; 11 bases align to TRBD2. CDR3 length: 17 residues. Trimming removed 0 bases from V and 0 bases from J; junction bases left unmatched: 4. In germline, CDR1 is MGHRA, CDR2 YSYEKL. CDR3 coding DNA: TGCGCCAGCAGCCAAGAGGCGGGACTAGCGGACTCCTACGAGCAGTACTTC. Its translation: CASSQEAGLADSYEQYF.

The V and J genes are TRBV7-9 and TRBJ1-4; D is perhaps TRBD1 (5 bases). V gave up 5 bases and J gave up 7 bases, with 17 bases separating them. The germline gives CDR1 SEHNR, CDR2 FQNEAQ (reference sequence). This CDR3 comprises 15 residues. The CDR3 spells CASSPKSGRGEKLFF. The CDR3 nucleotides are TGTGCCAGCAGCCCTAAGTCAGGGCGCGGTGAAAAACTGTTTTTT.

On this clone itself: It is unclear where the CDR3 begins or ends on the DNA, so no DNA is shown, and the CDR3 is as TCRdb lists it. The chain has TRBV7-2 and TRBJ1-6; the tabulated D call, TRBD1, remains unverified against the DNA. The germline V gene has CDR1 SGHTA and CDR2 FQGNSA. Inclusive of both ends, the CDR3 amounts to 14 amino acids. The CDR3 loop reads CASFGQGGYSPLHF.

J is TRBJ1-4 and V is TRBV28; D might be TRBD1 (6 bases). CDR3 size: 14 residues. The germline gives CDR1 MDHEN, CDR2 SYDVKM. V lost 4 bases and J 8 bases, leaving 14 bases between the germline ends. The chain's CDR3 is CASSSGQGKEKLFF. CDR3 DNA sequence: TGTGCCAGCAGTTCCGGGCAGGGGAAGGAAAAACTGTTTTTT.

V usage is TRBV29-1 and J usage is TRBJ1-2; D is perhaps TRBD1 (5 bases). CDR3 length equals 14 residues. V dropped 0 bases and J dropped 8 bases, with 16 bases sitting between them. Germline V gene lookup returns CDR1 SQVTM and CDR2 ANQGSEA. The CDR3 region is CSVEDLDMARGYTF. The CDR3 nucleotides are TGCAGCGTTGAAGACCTGGACATGGCTCGGGGCTACACCTTC.

This clone was seen once. The rearrangement links TRBV25-1 to TRBJ1-3; D is unclear. V was trimmed by 8 bases and J by 0 bases, leaving 14 bases between them. The germline CDR1 and CDR2 sequences are MGHDK and SYGVNS. The CDR3 runs to 15 residues. This CDR3 reads CASPFLISSGNTIYF. CDR3 DNA sequence: TGTGCCAGCCCATTCTTGATCAGCTCTGGAAACACCATATATTTT.

Turning to this clone: Compared with germline, one end of the junction differs, possibly owing to a read error. The chain uses TRBV2 and TRBJ2-1, with TRBD2 matching 11 bases. This CDR3 contains 16 residues. CDR1 and CDR2 from the germline V gene are SNHLY and FYNNEI. CDR3 sequence: CASTLTSGASSNEQFF. The DNA of the CDR3 is TGTGCCAGCACTCTGACTAGCGGGGCCTCCTCCAATGAGCAGTTCTTC.